The following is a T cell receptor (beta chain) sequence with its context. Its recognized antigen is unknown. Base-call qualities are not available, and no considerably larger clone is one nucleotide away. This entry comes from a study of shared T cell receptors in the human thymus (dated by TCRdb to about 2021). Some background on the complete study: The study examined how the human thymus generates shared, self-reactive T-cell receptor alpha chains.

Library construction relied on the immunoSEQ multiplex PCR assay. This immuneACCESS table, as held by TCRdb, lists in-frame sequences with V and J called but not all clones. Of the missing ones, under half trace to an unresolved V gene in checked studies; the others have no known cause. The sample table holds about 660,000 clones, of which about 90% were seen once. The ten largest clones capture roughly 0.0086% of the sample. The germline V and J ends show losses of 3 bases and 3 bases respectively, and no gene match explains 5 bases of the junction. The CDR3 numbers 15 residues from cysteine through phenylalanine. CDR3 DNA only is kept here, 45 bases in frame from base 1. In the germline V gene (reference sequence), CDR1 corresponds to MNHEY and CDR2 to SMNVEV. These sequences were also reported in another study, on human thymus T cells. As that second paper reports: Donors were immunologically healthy infants undergoing open corrective cardiac surgery for congenital heart defects in Finland. Thymus tissue was collected as surgical resects that were removed during corrective cardiac surgery. V and J gene segment usage appeared biased in both thymic and peripheral blood repertoires. According to the related research, thymic TCR repertoires were highly overlapping among unrelated individuals. The study used about eight infant thymus samples plus four related peripheral blood samples to characterize TCR alpha and beta repertoires. Donor ages ranged from about 6 to 250 days, and the cohort comprised about 6 male and a couple of female infants. Thymocytes were freed from the tissue by mechanical means and kept at -70 degrees C as pellets of roughly 8.5-30 million cells. A QIAsymphony instrument was used to extract genomic DNA from the frozen cell pellets. TCRB and TCRAD loci were amplified from a standardized quantity of quality-controlled genomic DNA using the immunoSEQ multiplex PCR assay. The amplicons spanned the V(D)J region and were long enough to cover the CDR3 and allow V and J genes to be identified. The commercial immunoSEQ service was used to sequence amplicons on an Illumina platform. Corrections for primer bias and sequencing errors followed previously described methods, while TCRAD and TCRB definitions were based on the IMGT database. Repertoires were analysed with immunoSEQ Analyzer 3.0 and VDJTools, covering basic statistics, V/J segment usage, diversity estimates, rarefaction and pairwise overlap. Diversity was estimated using the Chao1, ChaoE, Efron-Thisted, Shannon and inverse Simpson indices, and was also estimated on datasets down-sampled to the size of the smallest sample. Repertoire overlap used strict matching of CDR3 nucleotide sequence, V gene and J gene, with Jaccard-based multidimensional scaling clustering. On average, thymus samples gave hundreds of thousands of unique TCRB clonotypes, whereas blood samples gave around 84,000.

Specimen: thymocytes. This clonotype originated in a boy under two years old with a congenital heart defect. Donor details come from another sample of the same person, matched by shared clones. The chain uses TRBV27 and TRBJ1-5, and TRBD1 matches 7 of the central bases. CDR3 sequence: CASSLSRGNNQPQHF. The sequenced DNA is TGTGCCAGCAGTTTGTCCAGGGGGAACAATCAGCCCCAGCATTTT.